This T cell receptor (beta chain) was identified during a study of blood T cell repertoires in COVID-19. Using immunoSEQ multiplex PCR, the repertoire was profiled, and TCRdb retains in-frame clones only, with some absent. The table has approximately 50,000 clones, more than 80% seen once. The CDR3 sequence is 15 residues long. Germline V lookup: CDR1 MNHEY, CDR2 SVGEGT. The ends lost 2 bases at V and 12 bases at J; junction bases unmatched: 6. The chain is built from TRBV6-2 or TRBV6-3 and TRBJ2-1, with 14 bases that match TRBD2. The sequenced sample consisted of peripheral blood. The sequence was obtained from a human donor in a cohort sampled during active COVID-19. CDR3 nucleotide sequence: TGTGCCAGCAGTTACCCGACTAGCGGGGGGGCCGGGCAGTTCTTC. Translated: CASSYPTSGGAGQFF.